These T cell receptor beta chains were read from a single sample in a study of radiation and T cells in renal cell carcinoma. The protocol was immunoSEQ multiplex PCR, while the TCRdb copy is restricted to in-frame clones and leaves out a portion. The sample has around 140,000 clones, less than 90% seen once. Here the sequenced sample was blood, taken from a patient whose treatment included radiotherapy and nephrectomy. The receptors come from a woman between 50 and 59 years old with renal cell carcinoma. CDR3s include the opening cysteine and the closing phenylalanine or tryptophan. The D gene is left open where the match is weak. Clone size appears in some rows only: once, few, many, or a class for an expanded clone.

d_gene: TRBD1; abundance: -; v_gene: TRBV19; j_gene: TRBJ1-1; CDR3nt: TGTGCCAGTAGTATGGACAGGGGGAAGGTTACGACTGAAGCTTTCTTT; CDR3aa: CASSMDRGKVTTEAFF
d_gene: TRBD1; abundance: -; v_gene: TRBV5-1; j_gene: TRBJ1-2; CDR3nt: TGCGCCAGCAGCCCAGGGGGGGGAGCTAACTATGGCTACACCTTC; CDR3aa: CASSPGGGANYGYTF
d_gene: TRBD1; abundance: -; v_gene: TRBV10-1; j_gene: TRBJ2-7; CDR3nt: TGCGCCAGCAGTGCCGCCGGGACAGCCTACGAGCAGTACTTC; CDR3aa: CASSAAGTAYEQYF
d_gene: -; abundance: -; v_gene: TRBV10-1; j_gene: TRBJ2-2; CDR3nt: TGCGCCAGCAGTGCTCCGGGACGTACGAACACCGGGGAGCTGTTTTTT; CDR3aa: CASSAPGRTNTGELFF
d_gene: -; abundance: -; v_gene: TRBV5-6; j_gene: TRBJ2-3; CDR3nt: TGTGCCAGCAGCTTGATGGAGGGGCCGCAGTATTTT; CDR3aa: CASSLMEGPQYF
d_gene: TRBD1; abundance: once; v_gene: TRBV7-7; j_gene: TRBJ2-7; CDR3nt: TGTGCCAGCAGCCCCGGACAGGGGGGGTACGAGCAGTACTTC; CDR3aa: CASSPGQGGYEQYF
d_gene: -; abundance: -; v_gene: TRBV10-3; j_gene: TRBJ1-4; CDR3nt: TGTGCCATCAGTGAGTGGGCAGGGGCTAATGAAAAACTGTTTTTT; CDR3aa: CAISEWAGANEKLFF
d_gene: -; abundance: -; v_gene: TRBV2; j_gene: TRBJ1-5; CDR3nt: TGTGCCAGCAGTCGGGATAGCAATCAGCCCCAGCATTTT; CDR3aa: CASSRDSNQPQHF
d_gene: -; abundance: -; v_gene: TRBV28; j_gene: TRBJ2-1; CDR3nt: TGTGCCAGCAGTTTGACGTCAGAGACCTACAATGAGCAGTTCTTC; CDR3aa: CASSLTSETYNEQFF
d_gene: -; abundance: -; v_gene: TRBV10-3; j_gene: TRBJ1-2; CDR3nt: TGTGCCATCAGTGAGGAGACTGCTATTAGTAGGGGCTACACCTTC; CDR3aa: CAISEETAISRGYTF
d_gene: -; abundance: -; v_gene: TRBV6-5; j_gene: TRBJ1-2; CDR3nt: TGTGCCGCGACCGGCGGCTATGGCTACACCTTC; CDR3aa: CAATGGYGYTF
d_gene: -; abundance: -; v_gene: TRBV4-1; j_gene: TRBJ1-5; CDR3nt: TGCGCCAGCACCCCCAGCGAGAGAAATCAGCCCCAGCATTTT; CDR3aa: CASTPSERNQPQHF
d_gene: TRBD1; abundance: -; v_gene: TRBV11-2; j_gene: TRBJ2-7; CDR3nt: TGTGCCAGCAGCTTCCGGGACAGAAACTACGAGCAGTACTTC; CDR3aa: CASSFRDRNYEQYF
d_gene: -; abundance: -; v_gene: TRBV5-6; j_gene: TRBJ2-7; CDR3nt: TGTGCCAGCAGCCGGAAAGGACAAACCTACGAGCAGTACTTC; CDR3aa: CASSRKGQTYEQYF
d_gene: -; abundance: -; v_gene: TRBV6-1; j_gene: TRBJ1-1; CDR3nt: TGTGCCAGCAGTAATGGTCGCGTCATTAACCAGGCTTTCTTT; CDR3aa: CASSNGRVINQAFF
d_gene: -; abundance: -; v_gene: TRBV2; j_gene: TRBJ1-5; CDR3nt: TGTGCCAGCAGTGAACAGGGACGGGGCAATCAGCCCCAGCATTTT; CDR3aa: CASSEQGRGNQPQHF
d_gene: TRBD2; abundance: -; v_gene: TRBV4-3; j_gene: TRBJ2-7; CDR3nt: TGCGCCAGCAGCCAAGATAGGGCTAGCGGGAGTGGCTACGAGCAGTACTTC; CDR3aa: CASSQDRASGSGYEQYF
d_gene: -; abundance: -; v_gene: TRBV27; j_gene: TRBJ1-1; CDR3nt: TGTGCCAGCAGTCATGGGGAGAACACTGAAGCTTTCTTT; CDR3aa: CASSHGENTEAFF
d_gene: TRBD1; abundance: once; v_gene: TRBV5-4; j_gene: TRBJ1-3; CDR3nt: TGTGCCAGCAGCCTGACAGTAGGGGGCGTAAACACCATATATTTT; CDR3aa: CASSLTVGGVNTIYF
d_gene: -; abundance: -; v_gene: TRBV19; j_gene: TRBJ1-1; CDR3nt: TGTGCCAGTAGTGTCCAGATGAACACTGAAGCTTTCTTT; CDR3aa: CASSVQMNTEAFF
d_gene: -; abundance: -; v_gene: TRBV5-1; j_gene: TRBJ2-3; CDR3nt: TGCGCCAGCAGCTTGGGAGTCAGGGGTACAGATACGCAGTATTTT; CDR3aa: CASSLGVRGTDTQYF
d_gene: TRBD1; abundance: -; v_gene: TRBV7-9; j_gene: TRBJ1-4; CDR3nt: TGTGCCAGCAGCTCGGGACAGGTGACTGAAAAACTGTTTTTT; CDR3aa: CASSSGQVTEKLFF
d_gene: -; abundance: few; v_gene: TRBV7-2; j_gene: TRBJ1-1; CDR3nt: TGTGCCAGCAGCTTGGGCGTTCAGAACACTGAAGCTTTCTTT; CDR3aa: CASSLGVQNTEAFF
d_gene: -; abundance: -; v_gene: TRBV4-2; j_gene: TRBJ2-4; CDR3nt: TGTGCCAGCAGCCAACAACCGGGACTAGCCAAAAACATTCAGTACTTC; CDR3aa: CASSQQPGLAKNIQYF
d_gene: -; abundance: -; v_gene: TRBV5-4; j_gene: TRBJ1-1; CDR3nt: TGTGCCAGCAGCTCACCTACAGGGAACACTGAAGCTTTCTTT; CDR3aa: CASSSPTGNTEAFF
d_gene: TRBD1; abundance: -; v_gene: TRBV5-1; j_gene: TRBJ2-7; CDR3nt: TGCGCCAGCACACCTCCGACAGGGCCCGCCTACGAGCAGTACTTC; CDR3aa: CASTPPTGPAYEQYF
d_gene: TRBD1; abundance: once; v_gene: TRBV28; j_gene: TRBJ1-2; CDR3nt: TGTGCCAGCAGACCAGGGGGCGCGCATGGCTACACCTTC; CDR3aa: CASRPGGAHGYTF
d_gene: -; abundance: -; v_gene: TRBV7-8; j_gene: TRBJ1-2; CDR3nt: TGTGCCAGCAGCTCCCAGGGCGGGGGGCCGAGTGGCTACACCTTC; CDR3aa: CASSSQGGGPSGYTF
d_gene: TRBD2; abundance: -; v_gene: TRBV2; j_gene: TRBJ2-5; CDR3nt: TGTGCCAGCAGTGTATCACGGGGGGTTAGAGAGACCCAGTACTTC; CDR3aa: CASSVSRGVRETQYF
d_gene: TRBD2; abundance: -; v_gene: TRBV7-2; j_gene: TRBJ2-1; CDR3nt: TGTGCCAGCAGCTTAGCACTAGCGGGAGGTGAGCAGTTCTTC; CDR3aa: CASSLALAGGEQFF
d_gene: -; abundance: -; v_gene: TRBV7-2; j_gene: TRBJ2-7; CDR3nt: TGTGCCAGCAGCTCCTACGGGCCCCCCTCCTACGAGCAGTACTTC; CDR3aa: CASSSYGPPSYEQYF
d_gene: TRBD1; abundance: -; v_gene: TRBV5-4; j_gene: TRBJ1-3; CDR3nt: TGTGCCAGCAGTTCAGGGGGCGCGTCTGGAAACACCATATATTTT; CDR3aa: CASSSGGASGNTIYF
d_gene: -; abundance: -; v_gene: TRBV5-4; j_gene: TRBJ2-3; CDR3nt: TGTGCCAGCAGCTTGGACAGGGCAGATACGCAGTATTTT; CDR3aa: CASSLDRADTQYF
d_gene: TRBD1; abundance: -; v_gene: TRBV11-2; j_gene: TRBJ2-5; CDR3nt: TGTGCCAGCAGTCCTGGGACAGGCCAAGAGACCCAGTACTTC; CDR3aa: CASSPGTGQETQYF
d_gene: -; abundance: -; v_gene: TRBV5-1; j_gene: TRBJ2-3; CDR3nt: TGCGCCAGCAGCTCGATTACTAGCACAGATACGCAGTATTTT; CDR3aa: CASSSITSTDTQYF
d_gene: -; abundance: once; v_gene: TRBV12-1; j_gene: TRBJ2-5; CDR3nt: TGTGCCAGCACCTTTGGGCGGGAGGGCCTGATGGAGACCCAGTACTTC; CDR3aa: CASTFGREGLMETQYF
d_gene: -; abundance: -; v_gene: TRBV27; j_gene: TRBJ1-3; CDR3nt: TGTGCCAGCAGTAGACTCCCCGGACACACCATATATTTT; CDR3aa: CASSRLPGHTIYF
d_gene: -; abundance: -; v_gene: TRBV7-3; j_gene: TRBJ1-1; CDR3nt: TGTGCCACCGCCCCGGGGGCCCGGTTGGGAACTGAAGCTTTCTTT; CDR3aa: CATAPGARLGTEAFF
d_gene: TRBD1; abundance: -; v_gene: TRBV9; j_gene: TRBJ2-7; CDR3nt: TGTGCCAGCAGCGTAGTCGGACAGGGGGGCGAGCAGTACTTC; CDR3aa: CASSVVGQGGEQYF
d_gene: -; abundance: -; v_gene: TRBV9; j_gene: TRBJ2-1; CDR3nt: TGTGCCAGCAGCGCAGATTACAATGAGCAGTTCTTC; CDR3aa: CASSADYNEQFF
d_gene: TRBD1; abundance: -; v_gene: TRBV13; j_gene: TRBJ1-4; CDR3nt: TGTGCCAGCAGCTTAACCGGGACAGGCAATGAAAAACTGTTTTTT; CDR3aa: CASSLTGTGNEKLFF
d_gene: TRBD1; abundance: -; v_gene: TRBV19; j_gene: TRBJ1-6; CDR3nt: TGTGCCAGTAAGGACGGGACAGGGGCGTACCTCTATAATTCACCCCTCCACTTT; CDR3aa: CASKDGTGAYLYNSPLHF
d_gene: -; abundance: few; v_gene: TRBV28; j_gene: TRBJ1-1; CDR3nt: TGTGCCAGCAGTATGTCCGGGGGGACTGAAGCTTTCTTT; CDR3aa: CASSMSGGTEAFF
d_gene: TRBD2; abundance: once; v_gene: TRBV10-3; j_gene: TRBJ2-1; CDR3nt: TGTGCCATCAGTGCCCAGCGGGATAAGAATGAGCAGTTCTTC; CDR3aa: CAISAQRDKNEQFF
d_gene: TRBD1; abundance: -; v_gene: TRBV6-6; j_gene: TRBJ1-3; CDR3nt: TGTGCCAGCAGTTACTCGGGTCAGGGGGAGGGAAACACCATATATTTT; CDR3aa: CASSYSGQGEGNTIYF
d_gene: -; abundance: once; v_gene: TRBV6-6; j_gene: TRBJ1-4; CDR3nt: TGTGCCAGCAGTAACAGGGCCCTTAATGAAAAACTGTTTTTT; CDR3aa: CASSNRALNEKLFF
d_gene: -; abundance: -; v_gene: TRBV7-2; j_gene: TRBJ2-7; CDR3nt: TGTGCCAGCAGCCAGTCCCCGGCCTACGAGCAGTACTTC; CDR3aa: CASSQSPAYEQYF
d_gene: TRBD2; abundance: -; v_gene: TRBV4-3; j_gene: TRBJ2-5; CDR3nt: TGCGCCAGCAGCCAAGTGACGGGGGGGCTTACAGAGACCCAGTACTTC; CDR3aa: CASSQVTGGLTETQYF
d_gene: TRBD2; abundance: -; v_gene: TRBV9; j_gene: TRBJ2-3; CDR3nt: TGTGCCAGCAGCGTGACGACGGGAGGGGCAGATACGCAGTATTTT; CDR3aa: CASSVTTGGADTQYF
d_gene: -; abundance: -; v_gene: TRBV10-1; j_gene: TRBJ2-2; CDR3nt: TGCGCCAGCGGCGGACCCCCAAAAACCGGGGAGCTGTTTTTT; CDR3aa: CASGGPPKTGELFF